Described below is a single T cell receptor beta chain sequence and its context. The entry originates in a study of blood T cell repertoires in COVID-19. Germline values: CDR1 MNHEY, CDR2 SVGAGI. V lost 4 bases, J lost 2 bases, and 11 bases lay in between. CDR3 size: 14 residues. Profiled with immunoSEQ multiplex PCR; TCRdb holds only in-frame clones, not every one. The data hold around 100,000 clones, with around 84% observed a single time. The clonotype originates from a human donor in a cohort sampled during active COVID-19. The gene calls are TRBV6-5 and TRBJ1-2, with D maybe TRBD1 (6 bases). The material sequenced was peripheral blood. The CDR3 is CASSSTTGNYGYTF. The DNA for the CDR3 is TGTGCCAGCAGTTCGACGACAGGCAACTATGGCTACACCTTC.